This T cell receptor beta chain was sequenced for a study of control samples from healthy donors and cancer patients. The repertoire was sequenced with immunoSEQ multiplex PCR; TCRdb's copy has only in-frame clones and lacks some. The sample has about 130,000 clones, roughly 90% seen once; the top ten hold around 2.5%. CDR3 length: 16 residues. With 7 bases removed from V and 7 bases from J, the gap between germline ends came to 25 bases. The V gene's germline CDR1 is GTSNPN and CDR2 SVGIG (reference sequence). Sequencing was carried out using blood. This clonotype originated in a man aged 35-49 years in good health. The chain employs TRBV30 and TRBJ1-4; D is unresolved. As DNA, the CDR3 is TGTGCCTCTGATAATATTGGGTCCGCGCCGGGTGAAAAACTGTTTTTT. Translating it yields CASDNIGSAPGEKLFF.